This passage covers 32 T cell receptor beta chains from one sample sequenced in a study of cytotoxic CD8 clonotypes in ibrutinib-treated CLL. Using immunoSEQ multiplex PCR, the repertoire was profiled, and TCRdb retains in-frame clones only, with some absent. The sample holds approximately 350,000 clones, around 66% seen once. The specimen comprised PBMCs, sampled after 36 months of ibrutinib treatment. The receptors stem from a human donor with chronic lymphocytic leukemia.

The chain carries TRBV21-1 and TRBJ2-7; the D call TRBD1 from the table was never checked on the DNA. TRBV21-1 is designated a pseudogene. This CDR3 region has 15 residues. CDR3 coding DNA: TGTGCCAGCAGCAAAGCGGGACAGGGAGCCTACGAGCAGTACTTC. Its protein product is CASSKAGQGAYEQYF.

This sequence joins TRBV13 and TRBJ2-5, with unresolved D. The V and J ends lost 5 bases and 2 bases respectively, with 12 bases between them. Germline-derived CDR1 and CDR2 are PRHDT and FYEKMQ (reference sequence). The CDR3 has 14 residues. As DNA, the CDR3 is TGTGCCAGCAGCCAAGGGTCAGGACAAGAGACCCAGTACTTC. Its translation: CASSQGSGQETQYF.

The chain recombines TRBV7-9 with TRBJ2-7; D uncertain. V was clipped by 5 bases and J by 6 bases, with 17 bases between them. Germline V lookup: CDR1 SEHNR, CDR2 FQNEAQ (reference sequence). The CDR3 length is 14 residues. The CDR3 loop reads CASSQLDRPLEQYF. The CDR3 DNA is TGTGCCAGCAGCCAGCTGGACCGGCCACTCGAGCAGTACTTC. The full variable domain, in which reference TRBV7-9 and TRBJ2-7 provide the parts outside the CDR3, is DTGVSQNPRHKITKRGQNVTFRCDPISEHNRLYWYRQTLGQGPEFLTYFQNEAQLEKSRLLSDRFSAERPKGSFSTLEIQRTEQGDSAMYLCASSQLDRPLEQYFGPGTRLTVT.

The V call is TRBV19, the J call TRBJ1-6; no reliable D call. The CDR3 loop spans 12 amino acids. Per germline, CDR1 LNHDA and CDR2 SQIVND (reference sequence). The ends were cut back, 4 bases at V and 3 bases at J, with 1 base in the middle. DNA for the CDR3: TGTGCCAGTAGTAACTATAATTCACCCCTCCACTTT. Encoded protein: CASSNYNSPLHF.

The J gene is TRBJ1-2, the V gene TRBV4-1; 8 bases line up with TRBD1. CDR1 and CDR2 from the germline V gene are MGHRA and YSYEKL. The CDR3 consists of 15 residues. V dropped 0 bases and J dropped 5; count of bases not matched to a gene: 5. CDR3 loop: CASSQDTGGTYGYTF. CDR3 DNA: TGCGCCAGCAGCCAAGATACAGGGGGGACTTATGGCTACACCTTC.

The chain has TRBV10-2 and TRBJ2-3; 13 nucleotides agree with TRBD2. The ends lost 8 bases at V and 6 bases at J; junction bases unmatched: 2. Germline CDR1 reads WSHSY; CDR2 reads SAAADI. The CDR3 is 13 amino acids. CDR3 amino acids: CASGTSGADTQYF. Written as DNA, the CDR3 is TGCGCCAGCGGGACTAGCGGGGCGGATACGCAGTATTTT.

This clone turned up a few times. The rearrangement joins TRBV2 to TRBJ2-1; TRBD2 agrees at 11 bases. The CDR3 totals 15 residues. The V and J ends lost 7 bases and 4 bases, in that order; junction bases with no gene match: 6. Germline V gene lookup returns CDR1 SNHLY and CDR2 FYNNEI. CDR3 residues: CASTELAGAYNEQFF. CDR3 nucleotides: TGTGCCAGCACGGAACTAGCGGGAGCATACAATGAGCAGTTCTTC. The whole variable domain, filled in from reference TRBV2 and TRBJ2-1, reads EPEVTQTPSHQVTQMGQEVILRCVPISNHLYFYWYRQILGQKVEFLVSFYNNEISEKSEIFDDQFSVERPDGSNFTLKIRSTKLEDSAMYFCASTELAGAYNEQFFGPGTRLTVL.

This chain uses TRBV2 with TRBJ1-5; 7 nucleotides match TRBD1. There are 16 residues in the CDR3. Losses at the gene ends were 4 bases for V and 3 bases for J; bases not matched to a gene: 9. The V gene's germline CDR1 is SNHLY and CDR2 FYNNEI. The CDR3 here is CASSARTGQFNQPQHF. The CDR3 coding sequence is TGTGCCAGCAGTGCTCGGACAGGACAGTTCAATCAGCCCCAGCATTTT.

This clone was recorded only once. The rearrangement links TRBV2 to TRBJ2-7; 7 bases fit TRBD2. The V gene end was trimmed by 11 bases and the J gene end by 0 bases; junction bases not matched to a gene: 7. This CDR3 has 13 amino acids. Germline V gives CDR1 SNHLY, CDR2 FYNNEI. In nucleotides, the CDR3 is TGTGCCGGAAAGCGGGACCGCTCCTACGAGCAGTACTTC. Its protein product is CAGKRDRSYEQYF. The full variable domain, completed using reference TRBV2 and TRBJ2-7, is EPEVTQTPSHQVTQMGQEVILRCVPISNHLYFYWYRQILGQKVEFLVSFYNNEISEKSEIFDDQFSVERPDGSNFTLKIRSTKLEDSAMYFCAGKRDRSYEQYFGPGTRLTVT.

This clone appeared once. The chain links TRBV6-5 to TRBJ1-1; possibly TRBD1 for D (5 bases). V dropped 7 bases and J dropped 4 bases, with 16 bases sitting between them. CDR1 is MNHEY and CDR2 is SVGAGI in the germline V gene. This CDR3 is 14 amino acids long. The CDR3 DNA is TGTGCCAGCACCCGCGTTCGGGGGGGCACTGAAGCTTTCTTT. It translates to CASTRVRGGTEAFF.

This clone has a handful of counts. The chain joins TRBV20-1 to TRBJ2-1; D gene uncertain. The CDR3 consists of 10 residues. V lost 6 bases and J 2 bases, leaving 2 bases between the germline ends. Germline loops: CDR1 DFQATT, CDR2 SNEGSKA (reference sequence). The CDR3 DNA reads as TGCAGTGCCGCCTACAATGAGCAGTTCTTC. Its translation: CSAAYNEQFF.

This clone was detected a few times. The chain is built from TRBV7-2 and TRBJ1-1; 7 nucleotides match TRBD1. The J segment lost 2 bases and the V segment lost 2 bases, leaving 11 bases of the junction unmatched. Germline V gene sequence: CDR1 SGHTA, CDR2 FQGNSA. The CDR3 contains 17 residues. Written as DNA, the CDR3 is TGTGCCAGCAGCTTAAGAGGGGGCCCGCCGGTAAACACTGAAGCTTTCTTT. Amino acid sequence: CASSLRGGPPVNTEAFF.

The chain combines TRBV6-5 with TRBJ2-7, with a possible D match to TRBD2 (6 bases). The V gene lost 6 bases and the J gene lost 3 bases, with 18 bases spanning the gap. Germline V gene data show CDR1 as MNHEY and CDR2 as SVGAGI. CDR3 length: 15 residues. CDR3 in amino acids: CASRSLGGTGYEQYF. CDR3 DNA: TGTGCCAGCAGATCCCTCGGGGGTACGGGCTACGAGCAGTACTTC.

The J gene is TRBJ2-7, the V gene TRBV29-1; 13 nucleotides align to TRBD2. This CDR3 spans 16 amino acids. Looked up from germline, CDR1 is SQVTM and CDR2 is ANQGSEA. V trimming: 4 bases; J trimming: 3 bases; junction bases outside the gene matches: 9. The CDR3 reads CSVARPGLAGFYEQYF. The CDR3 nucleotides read TGCAGCGTTGCTCGACCGGGACTAGCGGGATTCTACGAGCAGTACTTC.

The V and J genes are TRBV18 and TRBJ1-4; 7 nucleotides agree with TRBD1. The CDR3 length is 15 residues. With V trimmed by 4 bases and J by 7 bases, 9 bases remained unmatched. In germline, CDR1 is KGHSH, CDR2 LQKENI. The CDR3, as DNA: TGTGCCAGCTCACACACAGGGGAGTTGGGTGAAAAACTGTTTTTT. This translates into CASSHTGELGEKLFF.

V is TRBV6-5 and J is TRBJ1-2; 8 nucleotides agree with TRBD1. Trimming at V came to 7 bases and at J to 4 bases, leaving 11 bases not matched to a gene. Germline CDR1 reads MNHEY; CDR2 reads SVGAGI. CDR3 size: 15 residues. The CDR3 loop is CASMRVRGLAYGYTF. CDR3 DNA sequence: TGTGCCAGCATGAGGGTCAGGGGGCTCGCCTATGGCTACACCTTC.

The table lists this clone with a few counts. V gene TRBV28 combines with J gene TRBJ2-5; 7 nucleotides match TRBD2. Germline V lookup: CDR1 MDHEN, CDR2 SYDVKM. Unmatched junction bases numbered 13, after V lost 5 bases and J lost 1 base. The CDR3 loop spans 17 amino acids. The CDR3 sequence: CASSHRKILAIQETQYF. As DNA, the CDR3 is TGTGCCAGCAGTCACCGGAAGATACTAGCGATCCAAGAGACCCAGTACTTC.

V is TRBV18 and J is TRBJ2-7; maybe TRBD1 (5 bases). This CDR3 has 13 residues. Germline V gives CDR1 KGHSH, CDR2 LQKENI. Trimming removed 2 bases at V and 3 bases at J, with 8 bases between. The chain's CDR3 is CASSPRGNYEQYF. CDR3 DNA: TGTGCCAGCTCACCAAGGGGTAACTACGAGCAGTACTTC.

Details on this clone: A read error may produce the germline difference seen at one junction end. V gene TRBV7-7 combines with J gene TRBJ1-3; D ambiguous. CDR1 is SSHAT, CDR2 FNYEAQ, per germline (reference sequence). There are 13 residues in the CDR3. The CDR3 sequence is CASSLGPGNTIYF. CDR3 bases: TGTGCCAGCAGCTTAGGACCTGGGAACACCATATATTTT.

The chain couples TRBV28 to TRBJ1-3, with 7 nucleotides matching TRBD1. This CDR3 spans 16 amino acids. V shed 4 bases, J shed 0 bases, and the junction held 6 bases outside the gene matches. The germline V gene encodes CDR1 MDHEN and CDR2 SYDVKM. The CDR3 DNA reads TGTGCCAGCAGTTACCACAGGGGACCCTCTGGAAACACCATATATTTT. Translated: CASSYHRGPSGNTIYF.

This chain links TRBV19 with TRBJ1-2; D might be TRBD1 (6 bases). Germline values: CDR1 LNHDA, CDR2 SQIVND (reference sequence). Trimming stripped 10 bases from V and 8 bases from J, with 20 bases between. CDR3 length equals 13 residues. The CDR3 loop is CATAGGQSRGYTF. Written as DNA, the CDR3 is TGTGCCACAGCGGGGGGGCAGTCTCGCGGCTACACCTTC.

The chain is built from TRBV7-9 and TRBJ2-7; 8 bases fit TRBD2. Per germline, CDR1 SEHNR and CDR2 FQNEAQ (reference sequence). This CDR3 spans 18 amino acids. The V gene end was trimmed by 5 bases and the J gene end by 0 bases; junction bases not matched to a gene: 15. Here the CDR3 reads CASSLRRQRSGGSYEQYF. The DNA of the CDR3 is TGTGCCAGCAGCCTCCGTCGGCAAAGGAGCGGGGGCTCCTACGAGCAGTACTTC.

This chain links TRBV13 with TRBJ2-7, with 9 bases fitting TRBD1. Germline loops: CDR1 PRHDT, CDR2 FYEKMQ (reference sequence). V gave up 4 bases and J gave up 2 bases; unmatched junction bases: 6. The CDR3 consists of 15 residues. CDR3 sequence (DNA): TGTGCCAGCAGCTCCTCGGACAGGGGTCCCTACGAGCAGTACTTC. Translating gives CASSSSDRGPYEQYF.

The CDR3 DNA reads as TGTGCCAGCAGCTTAACCCCGGACAGGGCAACTAATGAAAAACTGTTTTTT. It is translated as CASSLTPDRATNEKLFF. V gene TRBV7-2 combines with J gene TRBJ1-4; 8 bases agree with TRBD1. Germline lookup yields CDR1 SGHTA and CDR2 FQGNSA. CDR3 length: 17 residues. The V gene end was trimmed by 2 bases and the J gene end by 0 bases; junction bases not matched to a gene: 5.

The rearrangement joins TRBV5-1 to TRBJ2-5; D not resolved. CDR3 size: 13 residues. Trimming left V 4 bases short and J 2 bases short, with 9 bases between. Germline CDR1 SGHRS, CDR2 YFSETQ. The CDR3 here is CASSHKVQETQYF. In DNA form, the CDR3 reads TGCGCCAGCAGCCATAAAGTTCAAGAGACCCAGTACTTC. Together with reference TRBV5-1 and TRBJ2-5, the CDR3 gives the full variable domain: KAGVTQTPRYLIKTRGQQVTLSCSPISGHRSVSWYQQTPGQGLQFLFEYFSETQRNKGNFPGRFSGRQFSNSRSEMNVSTLELGDSALYLCASSHKVQETQYFGPGTRLLVL.

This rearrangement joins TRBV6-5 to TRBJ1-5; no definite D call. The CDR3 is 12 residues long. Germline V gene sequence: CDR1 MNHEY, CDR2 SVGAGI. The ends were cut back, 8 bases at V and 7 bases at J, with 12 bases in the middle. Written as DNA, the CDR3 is TGTGCCAGCTGGAGCTGGGAACAGCCCCAGCATTTT. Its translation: CASWSWEQPQHF.

Here the CDR3 reads CASSPYRGYNEKLFF. The CDR3 DNA follows: TGTGCCAGCAGTCCGTACAGAGGGTATAATGAAAAACTGTTTTTT. This sequence joins TRBV6-1 and TRBJ1-4; D unresolved. Germline V CDR1 and CDR2: MNHNS, SASEGT. With 5 bases removed from V and 4 bases from J, the gap between germline ends came to 14 bases. There are 15 residues in the CDR3.

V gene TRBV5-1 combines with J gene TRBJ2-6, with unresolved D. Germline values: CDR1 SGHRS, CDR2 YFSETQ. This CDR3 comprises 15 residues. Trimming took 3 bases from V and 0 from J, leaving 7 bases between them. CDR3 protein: CASSSRHSGANVLTF. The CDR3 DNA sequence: TGCGCCAGCAGCTCCCGGCACTCTGGGGCCAACGTCCTGACTTTC.

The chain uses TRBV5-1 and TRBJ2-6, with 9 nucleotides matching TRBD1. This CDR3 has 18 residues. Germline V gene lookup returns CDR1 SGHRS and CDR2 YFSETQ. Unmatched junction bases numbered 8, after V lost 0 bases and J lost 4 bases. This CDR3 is CASSLVGTGLAGANVLTF. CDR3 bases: TGCGCCAGCAGCTTGGTTGGGACAGGGTTAGCCGGGGCCAACGTCCTGACTTTC.

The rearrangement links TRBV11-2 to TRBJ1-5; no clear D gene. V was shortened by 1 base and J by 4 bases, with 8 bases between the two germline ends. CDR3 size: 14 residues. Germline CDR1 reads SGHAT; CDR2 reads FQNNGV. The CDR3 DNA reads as TGTGCCAGCAGCTTAGCGGGCCGGAATCAGCCCCAGCATTTT. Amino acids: CASSLAGRNQPQHF.

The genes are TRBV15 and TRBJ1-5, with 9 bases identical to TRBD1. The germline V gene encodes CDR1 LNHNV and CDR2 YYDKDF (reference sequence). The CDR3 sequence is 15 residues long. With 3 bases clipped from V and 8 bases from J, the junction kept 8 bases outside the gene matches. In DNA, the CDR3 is TGTGCCACCAGCAGTTGGGGACAGGGTAGGGAGCCCCAGCATTTT. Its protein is CATSSWGQGREPQHF.

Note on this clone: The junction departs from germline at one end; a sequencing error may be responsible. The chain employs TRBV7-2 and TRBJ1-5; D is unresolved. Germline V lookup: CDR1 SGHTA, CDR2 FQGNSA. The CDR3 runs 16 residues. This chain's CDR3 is CASSAQRVISNQPQHF. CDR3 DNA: TGCGCCAGCAGCGCTCAGAGAGTCATTAGCAATCAGCCCCAGCATTTT.